The TCR beta chain described here comes from a study of T cells after yellow fever vaccination. In the study overall: Low-cell-number fractions underwent preparation using SMART-Seq v4 Ultra Low Input.

This clonotype was observed at least ten times. Its specificity is not known. Trimming shortened V by 3 bases and J by 7 bases, and 9 bases separated the two germline ends. CDR3 length: 12 amino acids. Germline CDR1 SGHDT, CDR2 YYEEEE. General study results and limits: On re-exposure, the response was weaker but peaked faster, at day 5 versus 15.

TCRdb re-called the 5' RACE reads through MiXCR, storing one row per CDR3 protein. The sample lists nearly 550,000 distinct CDR3 sequences; about 19% were seen once. The V call is TRBV5-6, the J call TRBJ2-3; the D call may be TRBD1 or TRBD2 (5 bases each). The TCR was taken from a man younger than 40 who received the YFV17D yellow fever vaccine. The source material was PBMCs, sampled 15 days after the yellow fever booster vaccination. CDR3 bases: TGTGCCAGCAGCTCCCGGGGCCATACGCAGTATTTT. Amino acid sequence: CASSSRGHTQYF.